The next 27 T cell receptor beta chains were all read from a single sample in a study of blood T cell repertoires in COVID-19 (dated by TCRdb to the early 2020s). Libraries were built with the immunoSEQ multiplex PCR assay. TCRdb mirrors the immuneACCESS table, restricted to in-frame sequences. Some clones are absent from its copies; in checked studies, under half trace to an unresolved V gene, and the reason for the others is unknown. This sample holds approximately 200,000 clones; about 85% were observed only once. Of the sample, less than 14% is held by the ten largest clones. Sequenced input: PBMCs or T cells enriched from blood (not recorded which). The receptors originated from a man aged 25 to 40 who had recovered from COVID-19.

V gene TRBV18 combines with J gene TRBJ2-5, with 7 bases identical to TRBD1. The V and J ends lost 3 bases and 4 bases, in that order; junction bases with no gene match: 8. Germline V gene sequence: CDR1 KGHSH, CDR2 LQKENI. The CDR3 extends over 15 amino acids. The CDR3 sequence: CASSPTDRVGETQYF. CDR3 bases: TGTGCCAGCTCACCGACCGACAGGGTAGGAGAGACCCAGTACTTC.

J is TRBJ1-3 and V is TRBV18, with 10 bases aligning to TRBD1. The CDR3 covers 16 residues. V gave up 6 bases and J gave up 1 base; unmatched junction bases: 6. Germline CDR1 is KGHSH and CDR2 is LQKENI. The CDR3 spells CASSTGTGASGNTIYF. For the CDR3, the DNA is TGTGCCAGCTCCACCGGGACAGGGGCTTCTGGAAACACCATATATTTT.

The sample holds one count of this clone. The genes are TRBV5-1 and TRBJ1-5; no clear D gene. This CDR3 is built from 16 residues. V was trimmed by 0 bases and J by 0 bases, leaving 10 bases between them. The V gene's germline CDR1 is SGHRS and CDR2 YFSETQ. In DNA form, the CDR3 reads TGCGCCAGCAGCTTGGGAGGGCCCAATAGCAATCAGCCCCAGCATTTT. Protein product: CASSLGGPNSNQPQHF.

The CDR3 DNA reads TGTGCCAGCAGTTCCCAGTGGGGCCCTGCTGGAAACACCATATATTTT. It specifies CASSSQWGPAGNTIYF. The gene calls are TRBV6-5 and TRBJ1-3, with a tentative D call TRBD1 (5 bases). This CDR3 region has 16 residues. V shed 4 bases and J shed 2 bases, with 15 bases lying between them. In germline, CDR1 is MNHEY, CDR2 SVGAGI.

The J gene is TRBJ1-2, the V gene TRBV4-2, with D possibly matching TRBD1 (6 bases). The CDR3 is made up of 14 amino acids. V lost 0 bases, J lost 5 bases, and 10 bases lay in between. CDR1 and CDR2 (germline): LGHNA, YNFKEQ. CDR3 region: CASSQERGSYGYTF. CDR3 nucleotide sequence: TGTGCCAGCAGCCAAGAGAGGGGGTCTTATGGCTACACCTTC.

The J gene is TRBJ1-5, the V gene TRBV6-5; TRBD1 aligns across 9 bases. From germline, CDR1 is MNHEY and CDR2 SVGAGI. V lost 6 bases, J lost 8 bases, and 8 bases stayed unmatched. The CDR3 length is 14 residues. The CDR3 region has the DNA TGTGCCAGCAGCCCGACAGGGGGAAATAAGCCCCAGCATTTT. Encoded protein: CASSPTGGNKPQHF.

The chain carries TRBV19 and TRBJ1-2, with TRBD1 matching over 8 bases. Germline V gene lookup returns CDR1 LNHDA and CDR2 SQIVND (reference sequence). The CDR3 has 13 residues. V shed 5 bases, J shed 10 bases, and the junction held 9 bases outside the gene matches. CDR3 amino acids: CASSHADRANYTF. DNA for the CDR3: TGTGCCAGTAGTCACGCGGACAGGGCGAACTACACCTTC.

CDR3 in amino acids: CASSISYEQYF. In DNA form, the CDR3 reads TGCGCCAGCAGTATTTCGTACGAGCAGTACTTC. The chain carries TRBV5-1 and TRBJ2-7; no clear D gene. The CDR3 consists of 11 residues. V was trimmed by 5 bases and J by 4 bases, leaving 7 bases between them. Germline V gene data show CDR1 as SGHRS and CDR2 as YFSETQ.

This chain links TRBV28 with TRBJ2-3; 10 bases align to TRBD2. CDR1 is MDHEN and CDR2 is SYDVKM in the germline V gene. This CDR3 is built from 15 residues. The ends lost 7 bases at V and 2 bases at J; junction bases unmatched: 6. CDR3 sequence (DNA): TGTGCCAGCAAAACAGCGGGAGGGAACACAGATACGCAGTATTTT. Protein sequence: CASKTAGGNTDTQYF.

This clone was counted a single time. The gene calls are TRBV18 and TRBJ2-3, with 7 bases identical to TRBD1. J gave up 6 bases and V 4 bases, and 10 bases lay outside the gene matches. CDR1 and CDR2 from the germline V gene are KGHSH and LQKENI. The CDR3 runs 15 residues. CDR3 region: CASSRKTGVTDTQYF. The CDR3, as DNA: TGTGCCAGCTCACGAAAAACAGGGGTCACCGATACGCAGTATTTT.

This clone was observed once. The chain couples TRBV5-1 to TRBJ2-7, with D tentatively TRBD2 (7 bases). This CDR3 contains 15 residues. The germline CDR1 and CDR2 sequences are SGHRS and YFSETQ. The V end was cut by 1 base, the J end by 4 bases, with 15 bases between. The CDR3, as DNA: TGCGCCAGCAGCTTGTCCGGGGCGGGGGCGTACGAGCAGTACTTC. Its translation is CASSLSGAGAYEQYF.

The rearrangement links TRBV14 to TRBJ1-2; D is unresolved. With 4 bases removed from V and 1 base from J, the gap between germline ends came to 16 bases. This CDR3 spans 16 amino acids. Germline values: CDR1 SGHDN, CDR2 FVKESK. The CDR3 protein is CASSPLPIEFNYGYTF. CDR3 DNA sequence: TGTGCCAGCAGCCCTTTGCCTATAGAATTTAACTATGGCTACACCTTC. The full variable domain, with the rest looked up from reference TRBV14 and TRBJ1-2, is EAGVTQFPSHSVIEKGQTVTLRCDPISGHDNLYWYRRVMGKEIKFLLHFVKESKQDESGMPNNRFLAERTGGTYSTLKVQPAELEDSGVYFCASSPLPIEFNYGYTFGSGTRLTVV.

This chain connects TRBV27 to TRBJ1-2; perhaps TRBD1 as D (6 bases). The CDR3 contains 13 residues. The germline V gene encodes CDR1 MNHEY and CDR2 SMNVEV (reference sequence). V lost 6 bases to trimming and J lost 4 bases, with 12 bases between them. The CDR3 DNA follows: TGTGCCAGCAGCCGGGGACAAGCCTATGGCTACACCTTC. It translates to CASSRGQAYGYTF.

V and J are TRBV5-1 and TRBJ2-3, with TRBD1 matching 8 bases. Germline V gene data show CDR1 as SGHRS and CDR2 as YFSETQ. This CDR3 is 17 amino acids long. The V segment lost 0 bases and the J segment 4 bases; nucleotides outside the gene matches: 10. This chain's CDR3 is CASSLAGQGFGADTQYF. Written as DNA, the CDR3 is TGCGCCAGCAGCTTGGCAGGACAGGGATTTGGTGCAGATACGCAGTATTTT.

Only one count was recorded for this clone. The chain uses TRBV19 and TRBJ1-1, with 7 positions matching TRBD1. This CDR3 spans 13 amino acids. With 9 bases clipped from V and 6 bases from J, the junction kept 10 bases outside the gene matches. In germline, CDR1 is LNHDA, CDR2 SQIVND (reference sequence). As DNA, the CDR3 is TGTGCCAGCCGACCGGGACAGATCTCTGAAGCTTTCTTT. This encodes CASRPGQISEAFF.

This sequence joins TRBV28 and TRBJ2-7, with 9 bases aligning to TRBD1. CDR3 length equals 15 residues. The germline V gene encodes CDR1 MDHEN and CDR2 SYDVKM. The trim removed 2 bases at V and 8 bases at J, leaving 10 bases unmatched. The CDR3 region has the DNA TGTGCCAGCAGTTTAGGAGGGACAGGGATTTTACAGCAGTACTTC. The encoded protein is CASSLGGTGILQQYF.

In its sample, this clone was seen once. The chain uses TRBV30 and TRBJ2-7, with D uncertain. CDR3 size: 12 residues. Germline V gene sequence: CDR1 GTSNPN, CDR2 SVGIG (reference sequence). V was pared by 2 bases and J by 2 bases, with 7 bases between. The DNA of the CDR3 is TGTGCCTGGAGTCGAGGTGCCTACGAGCAGTACTTC. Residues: CAWSRGAYEQYF.

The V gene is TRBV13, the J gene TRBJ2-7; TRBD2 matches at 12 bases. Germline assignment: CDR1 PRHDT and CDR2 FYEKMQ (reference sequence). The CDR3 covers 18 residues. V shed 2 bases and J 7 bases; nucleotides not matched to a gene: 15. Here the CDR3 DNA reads TGTGCCAGCAGCTTAAGACAGAGCCTAGCGGGGGGGCTCAGGGAGCAGTACTTC. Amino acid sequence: CASSLRQSLAGGLREQYF.

This CDR3 is CASRTGTAGGYTF. The CDR3 DNA is TGTGCCAGCAGAACCGGGACTGCGGGTGGCTACACCTTC. This chain connects TRBV2 to TRBJ1-2, with D perhaps TRBD1 (5 bases). Trimming took 6 bases from V and 7 from J, leaving 15 bases between them. CDR3 size: 13 residues. Germline CDR1 is SNHLY and CDR2 is FYNNEI.

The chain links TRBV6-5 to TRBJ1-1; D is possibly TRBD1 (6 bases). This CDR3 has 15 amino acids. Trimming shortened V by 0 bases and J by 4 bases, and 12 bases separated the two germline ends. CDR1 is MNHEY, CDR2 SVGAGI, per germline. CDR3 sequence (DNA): TGTGCCAGCAGTTACTCGAACTTCAGGGGCACTGAAGCTTTCTTT. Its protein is CASSYSNFRGTEAFF.

The CDR3 DNA is TGTGCCAGCAGCCCCGACAGGCCCGAATGGGCTAACTATGGCTACACCTTC. It yields the protein CASSPDRPEWANYGYTF. This chain uses TRBV7-9 with TRBJ1-2, with D perhaps matching TRBD1 (6 bases). Germline CDR1 and CDR2: SEHNR and FQNEAQ (reference sequence). The V end lost 5 bases, the J end lost 0 bases, and 19 bases lay between the germline ends. This CDR3 has 17 amino acids.

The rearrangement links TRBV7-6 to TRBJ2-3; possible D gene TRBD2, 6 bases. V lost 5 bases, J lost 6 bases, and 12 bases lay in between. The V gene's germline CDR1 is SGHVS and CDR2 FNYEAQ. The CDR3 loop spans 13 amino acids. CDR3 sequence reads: CASSRGSLDTQYF. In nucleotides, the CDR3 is TGTGCCAGCAGCCGGGGGTCATTGGATACGCAGTATTTT. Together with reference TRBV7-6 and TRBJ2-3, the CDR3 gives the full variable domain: GAGVSQSPRYKVTKRGQDVALRCDPISGHVSLYWYRQALGQGPEFLTYFNYEAQQDKSGLPNDRFSAERPEGSISTLTIQRTEQRDSAMYRCASSRGSLDTQYFGPGTRLTVL.

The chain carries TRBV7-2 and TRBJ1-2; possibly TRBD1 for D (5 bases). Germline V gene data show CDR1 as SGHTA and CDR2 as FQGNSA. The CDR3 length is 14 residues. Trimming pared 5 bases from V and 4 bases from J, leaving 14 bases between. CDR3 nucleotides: TGTGCCAGCAGCCCAGGCTACGGGGGCTATGGCTACACCTTC. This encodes CASSPGYGGYGYTF. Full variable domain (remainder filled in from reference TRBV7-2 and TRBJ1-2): GAGVSQSPSNKVTEKGKDVELRCDPISGHTALYWYRQSLGQGLEFLIYFQGNSAPDKSGLPSDRFSAERTGGSVSTLTIQRTQQEDSAVYLCASSPGYGGYGYTFGSGTRLTVV.

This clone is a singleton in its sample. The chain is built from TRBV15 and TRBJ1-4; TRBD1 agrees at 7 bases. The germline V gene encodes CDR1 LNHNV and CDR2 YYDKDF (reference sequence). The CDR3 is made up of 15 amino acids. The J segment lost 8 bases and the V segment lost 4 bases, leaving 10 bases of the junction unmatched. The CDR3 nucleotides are TGTGCCACCAGCAAAAATGACAGGGAAGCCGAAAAACTGTTTTTT. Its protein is CATSKNDREAEKLFF.

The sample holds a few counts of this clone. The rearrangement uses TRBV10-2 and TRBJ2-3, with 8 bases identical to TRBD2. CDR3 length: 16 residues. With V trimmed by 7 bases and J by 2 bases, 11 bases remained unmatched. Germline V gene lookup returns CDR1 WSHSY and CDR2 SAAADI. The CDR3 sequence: CASTTSAGANTDTQYF. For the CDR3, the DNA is TGCGCCAGCACCACTTCAGCGGGAGCGAACACAGATACGCAGTATTTT.

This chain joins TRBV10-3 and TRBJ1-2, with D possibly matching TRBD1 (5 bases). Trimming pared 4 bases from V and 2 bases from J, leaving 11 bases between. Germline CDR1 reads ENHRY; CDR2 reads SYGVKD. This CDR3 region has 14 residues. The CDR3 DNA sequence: TGTGCCATCAGTGCAGGGATGAACAACTATGGCTACACCTTC. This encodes CAISAGMNNYGYTF.

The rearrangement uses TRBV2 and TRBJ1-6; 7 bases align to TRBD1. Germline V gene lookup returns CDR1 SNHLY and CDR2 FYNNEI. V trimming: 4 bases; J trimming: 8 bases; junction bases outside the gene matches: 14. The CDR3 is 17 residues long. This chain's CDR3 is CASSGTRTGWGDSPLHF. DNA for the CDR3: TGTGCCAGCAGTGGCACCCGGACAGGCTGGGGGGATTCACCCCTCCACTTT.